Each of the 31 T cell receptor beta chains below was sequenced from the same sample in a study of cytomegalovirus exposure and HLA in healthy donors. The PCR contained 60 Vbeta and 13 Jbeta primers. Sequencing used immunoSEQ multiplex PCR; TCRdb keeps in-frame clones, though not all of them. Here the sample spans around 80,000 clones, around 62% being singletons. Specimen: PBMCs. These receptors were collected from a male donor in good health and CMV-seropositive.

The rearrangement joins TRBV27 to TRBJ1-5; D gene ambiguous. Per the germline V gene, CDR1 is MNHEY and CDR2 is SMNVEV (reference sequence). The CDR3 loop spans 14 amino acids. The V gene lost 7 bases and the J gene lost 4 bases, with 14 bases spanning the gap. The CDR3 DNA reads TGTGCCAGCATGAGGAGGCCCCTGAATCAGCCCCAGCATTTT. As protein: CASMRRPLNQPQHF.

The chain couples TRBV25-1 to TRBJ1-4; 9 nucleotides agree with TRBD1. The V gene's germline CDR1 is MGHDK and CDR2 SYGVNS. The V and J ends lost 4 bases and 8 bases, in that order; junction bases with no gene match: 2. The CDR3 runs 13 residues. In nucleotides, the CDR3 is TGTGCCAGCAGTGGGACAGGGGTCGAAAAACTGTTTTTT. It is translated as CASSGTGVEKLFF.

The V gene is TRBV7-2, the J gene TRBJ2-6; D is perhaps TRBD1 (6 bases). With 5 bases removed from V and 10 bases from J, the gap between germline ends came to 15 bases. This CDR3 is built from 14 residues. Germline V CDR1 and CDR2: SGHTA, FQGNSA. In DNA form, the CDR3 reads TGTGCCAGCAGCAATCACAGGGTTAGGAACGTCCTGACTTTC. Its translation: CASSNHRVRNVLTF.

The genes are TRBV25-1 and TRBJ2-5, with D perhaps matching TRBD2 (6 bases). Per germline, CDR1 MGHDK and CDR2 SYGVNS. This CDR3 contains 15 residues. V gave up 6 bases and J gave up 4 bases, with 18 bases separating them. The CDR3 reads CASRRISGMIETQYF. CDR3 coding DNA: TGTGCCAGCAGAAGAATTAGCGGCATGATAGAGACCCAGTACTTC.

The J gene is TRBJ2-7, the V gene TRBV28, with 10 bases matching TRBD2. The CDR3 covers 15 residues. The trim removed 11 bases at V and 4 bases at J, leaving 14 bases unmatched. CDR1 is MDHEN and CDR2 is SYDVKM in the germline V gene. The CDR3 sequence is CAAEGASGSKYEQYF. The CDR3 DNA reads TGTGCCGCCGAAGGGGCTAGCGGGAGTAAGTACGAGCAGTACTTC. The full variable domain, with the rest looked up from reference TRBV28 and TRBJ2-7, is DVKVTQSSRYLVKRTGEKVFLECVQDMDHENMFWYRQDPGLGLRLIYFSYDVKMKEKGDIPEGYSVSREKKERFSLILESASTNQTSMYLCAAEGASGSKYEQYFGPGTRLTVT.

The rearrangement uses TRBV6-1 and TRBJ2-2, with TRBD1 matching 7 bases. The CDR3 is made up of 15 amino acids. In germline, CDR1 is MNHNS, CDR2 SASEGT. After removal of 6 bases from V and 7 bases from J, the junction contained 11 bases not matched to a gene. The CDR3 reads CASSAEGAFSGELFF. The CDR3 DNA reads TGTGCCAGCAGCGCAGAGGGGGCGTTTAGCGGGGAGCTGTTTTTT.

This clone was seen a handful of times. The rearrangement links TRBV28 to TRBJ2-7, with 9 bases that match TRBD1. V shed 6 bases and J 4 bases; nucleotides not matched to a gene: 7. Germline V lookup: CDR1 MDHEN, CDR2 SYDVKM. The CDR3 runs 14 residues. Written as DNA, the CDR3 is TGTGCCAGCAGCCTACAGGGGGCGAGGTACGAGCAGTACTTC. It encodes CASSLQGARYEQYF.

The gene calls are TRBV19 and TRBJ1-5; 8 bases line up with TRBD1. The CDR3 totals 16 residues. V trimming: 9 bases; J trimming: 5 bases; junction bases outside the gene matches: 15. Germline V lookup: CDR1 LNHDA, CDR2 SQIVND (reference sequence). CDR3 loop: CASRTGTSMGDQPQHF. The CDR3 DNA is TGTGCCAGCCGGACAGGGACCTCAATGGGGGATCAGCCCCAGCATTTT.

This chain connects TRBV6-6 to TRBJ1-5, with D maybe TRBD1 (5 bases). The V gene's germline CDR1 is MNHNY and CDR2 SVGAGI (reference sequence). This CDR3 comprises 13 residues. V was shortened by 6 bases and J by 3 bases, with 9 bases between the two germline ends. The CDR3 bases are TGTGCCAGCAGCTCGACAGACAATCAGCCCCAGCATTTT. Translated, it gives CASSSTDNQPQHF.

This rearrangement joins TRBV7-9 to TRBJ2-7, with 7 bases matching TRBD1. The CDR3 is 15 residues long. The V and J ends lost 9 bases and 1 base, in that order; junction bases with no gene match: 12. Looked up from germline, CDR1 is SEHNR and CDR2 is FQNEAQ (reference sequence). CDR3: CASSRTGQPSYEQYF. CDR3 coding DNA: TGTGCCAGTAGCCGAACGGGACAGCCTTCCTACGAGCAGTACTTC.

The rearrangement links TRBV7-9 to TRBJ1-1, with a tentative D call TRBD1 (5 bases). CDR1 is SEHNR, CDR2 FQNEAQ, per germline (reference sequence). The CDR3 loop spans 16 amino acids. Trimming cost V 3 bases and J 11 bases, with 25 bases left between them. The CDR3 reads CASSFTGTIEFGAAFF. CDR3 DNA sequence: TGTGCCAGCAGCTTTACCGGGACTATAGAATTCGGGGCCGCTTTCTTT.

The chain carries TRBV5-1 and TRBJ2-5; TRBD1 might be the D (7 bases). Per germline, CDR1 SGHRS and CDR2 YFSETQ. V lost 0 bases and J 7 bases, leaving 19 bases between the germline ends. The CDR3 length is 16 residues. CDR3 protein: CASSLETGEALVTQYF. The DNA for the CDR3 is TGCGCCAGCAGCTTGGAAACAGGGGAGGCTTTAGTGACCCAGTACTTC.

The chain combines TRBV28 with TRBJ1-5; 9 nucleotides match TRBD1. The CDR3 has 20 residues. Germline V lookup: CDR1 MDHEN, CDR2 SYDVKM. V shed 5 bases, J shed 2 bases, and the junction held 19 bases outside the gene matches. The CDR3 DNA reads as TGTGCCAGCAGTCGCCCACTGGGGCACAGGGGGCTGATAGGCAATCAGCCCCAGCATTTT. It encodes CASSRPLGHRGLIGNQPQHF.

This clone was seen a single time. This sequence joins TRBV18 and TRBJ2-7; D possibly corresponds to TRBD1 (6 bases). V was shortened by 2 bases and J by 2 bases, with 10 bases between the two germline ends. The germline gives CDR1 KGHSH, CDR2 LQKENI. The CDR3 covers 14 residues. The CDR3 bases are TGTGCCAGCTCACCAAATCAGGGGACCTACGAGCAGTACTTC. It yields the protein CASSPNQGTYEQYF.

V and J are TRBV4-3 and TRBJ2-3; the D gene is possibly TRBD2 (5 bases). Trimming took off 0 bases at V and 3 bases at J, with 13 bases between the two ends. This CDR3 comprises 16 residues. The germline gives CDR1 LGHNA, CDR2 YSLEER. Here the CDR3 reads CASSQDWTGETDTQYF. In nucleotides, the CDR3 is TGCGCCAGCAGCCAAGATTGGACCGGGGAGACAGATACGCAGTATTTT.

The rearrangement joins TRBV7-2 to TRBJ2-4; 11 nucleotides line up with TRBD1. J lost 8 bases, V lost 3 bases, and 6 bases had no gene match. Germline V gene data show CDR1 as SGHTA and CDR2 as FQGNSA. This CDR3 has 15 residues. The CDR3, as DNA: TGTGCCAGCAGCTTGGACAGGGGGCAAGTATACATTCAGTACTTC. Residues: CASSLDRGQVYIQYF.

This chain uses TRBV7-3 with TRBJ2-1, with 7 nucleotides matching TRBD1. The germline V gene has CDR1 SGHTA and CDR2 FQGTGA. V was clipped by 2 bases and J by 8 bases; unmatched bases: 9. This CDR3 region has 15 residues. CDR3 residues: CASSLGADRVDEQFF. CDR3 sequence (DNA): TGTGCCAGCAGCTTAGGGGCCGACAGGGTGGATGAGCAGTTCTTC.

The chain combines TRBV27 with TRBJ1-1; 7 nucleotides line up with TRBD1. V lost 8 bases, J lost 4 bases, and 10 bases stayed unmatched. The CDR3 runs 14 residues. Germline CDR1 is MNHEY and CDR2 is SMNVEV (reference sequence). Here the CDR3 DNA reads TGTGCCAGCTCGACGACAGGGTGGGGCACTGAAGCTTTCTTT. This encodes CASSTTGWGTEAFF.

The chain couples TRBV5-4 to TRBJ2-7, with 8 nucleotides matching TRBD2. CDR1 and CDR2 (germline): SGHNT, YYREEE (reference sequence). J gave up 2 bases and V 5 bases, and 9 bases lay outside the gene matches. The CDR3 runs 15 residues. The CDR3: CASSPRAGEPYEQYF. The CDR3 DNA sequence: TGTGCCAGCAGTCCAAGAGCGGGGGAGCCCTACGAGCAGTACTTC.

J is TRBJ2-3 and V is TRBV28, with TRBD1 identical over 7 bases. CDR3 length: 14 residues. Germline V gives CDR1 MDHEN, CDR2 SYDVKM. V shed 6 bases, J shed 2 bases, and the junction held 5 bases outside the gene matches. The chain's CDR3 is CASSLGQLTDTQYF. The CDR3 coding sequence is TGTGCCAGCAGCCTGGGACAGCTCACAGATACGCAGTATTTT.

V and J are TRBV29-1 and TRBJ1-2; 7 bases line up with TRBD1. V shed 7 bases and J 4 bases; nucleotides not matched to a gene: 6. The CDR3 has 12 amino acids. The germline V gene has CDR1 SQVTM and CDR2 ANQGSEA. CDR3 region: CSAGGQFYGYTF. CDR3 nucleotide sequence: TGCAGCGCTGGGGGACAGTTCTATGGCTACACCTTC.

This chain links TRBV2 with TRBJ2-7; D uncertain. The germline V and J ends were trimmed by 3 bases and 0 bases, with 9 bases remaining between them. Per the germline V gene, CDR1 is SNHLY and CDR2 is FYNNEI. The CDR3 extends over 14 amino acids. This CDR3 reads CASSDNTVSYEQYF. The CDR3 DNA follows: TGTGCCAGCAGTGACAACACCGTCTCCTACGAGCAGTACTTC.

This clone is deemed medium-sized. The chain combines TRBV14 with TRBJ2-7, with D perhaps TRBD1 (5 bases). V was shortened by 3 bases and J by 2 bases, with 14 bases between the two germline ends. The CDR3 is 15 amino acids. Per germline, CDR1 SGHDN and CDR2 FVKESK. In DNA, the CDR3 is TGTGCCAGCAGCCAGGGGCAGCTCCCCACCTACGAGCAGTACTTC. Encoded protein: CASSQGQLPTYEQYF.

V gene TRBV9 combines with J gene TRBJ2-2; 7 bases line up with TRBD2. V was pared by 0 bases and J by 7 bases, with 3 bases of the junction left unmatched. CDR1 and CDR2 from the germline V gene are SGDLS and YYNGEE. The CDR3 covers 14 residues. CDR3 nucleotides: TGTGCCAGCAGCGTAGCCAGGGAGGGCGGGGAGCTGTTTTTT. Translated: CASSVAREGGELFF.

The CDR3 sequence: CASSQDTGFGYGYTF. In DNA form, the CDR3 reads TGCGCCAGCAGCCAGGATACAGGGTTCGGCTATGGCTACACCTTC. The chain links TRBV5-1 to TRBJ1-2; a possible D gene is TRBD1 (6 bases). Trimming stripped 4 bases from V and 4 bases from J, with 17 bases between. The germline V gene encodes CDR1 SGHRS and CDR2 YFSETQ. The CDR3 has 15 amino acids.

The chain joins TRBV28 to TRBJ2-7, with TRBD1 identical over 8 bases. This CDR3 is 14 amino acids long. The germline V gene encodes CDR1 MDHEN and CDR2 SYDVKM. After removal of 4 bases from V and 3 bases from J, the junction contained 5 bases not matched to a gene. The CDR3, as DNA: TGTGCCAGCAGTTCACCGGACAGGGTCTACGAGCAGTACTTC. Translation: CASSSPDRVYEQYF.

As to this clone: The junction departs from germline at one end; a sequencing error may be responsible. The DNA of the CDR3 is TGTGCTAGCAGCCCCGCAACAGGGGTGAGGGACGGGGAGCTGTTTTTT. This gives the protein CASSPATGVRDGELFF. This rearrangement joins TRBV7-7 to TRBJ2-2, with TRBD1 matching 7 bases. The CDR3 is 16 amino acids. CDR1 and CDR2 (germline): SSHAT, FNYEAQ (reference sequence).

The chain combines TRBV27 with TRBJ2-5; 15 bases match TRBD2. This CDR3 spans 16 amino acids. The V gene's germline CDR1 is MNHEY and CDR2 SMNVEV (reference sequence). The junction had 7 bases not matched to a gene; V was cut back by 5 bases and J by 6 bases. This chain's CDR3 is CASSRWTSGGEKTQYF. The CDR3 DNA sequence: TGTGCCAGCAGTCGTTGGACTAGCGGGGGGGAAAAGACCCAGTACTTC.

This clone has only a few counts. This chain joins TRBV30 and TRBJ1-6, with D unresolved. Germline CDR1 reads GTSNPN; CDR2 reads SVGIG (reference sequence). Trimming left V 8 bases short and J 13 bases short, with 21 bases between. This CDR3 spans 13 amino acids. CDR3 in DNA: TGTGCCGGTACGACGGCGGAATTATCGCCCCTCCACTTT. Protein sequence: CAGTTAELSPLHF.

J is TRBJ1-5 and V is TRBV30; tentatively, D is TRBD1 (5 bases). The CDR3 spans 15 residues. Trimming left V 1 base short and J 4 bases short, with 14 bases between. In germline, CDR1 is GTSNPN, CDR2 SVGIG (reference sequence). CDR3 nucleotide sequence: TGTGCCTGGAGTGGGACCCGGGCAGGGAATCAGCCCCAGCATTTT. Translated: CAWSGTRAGNQPQHF.

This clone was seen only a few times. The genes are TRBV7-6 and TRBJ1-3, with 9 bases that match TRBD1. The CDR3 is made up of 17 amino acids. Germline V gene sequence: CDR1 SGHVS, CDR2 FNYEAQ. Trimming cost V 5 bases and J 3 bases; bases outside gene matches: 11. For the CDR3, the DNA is TGTGCCAGCAGCGCAGACGGGACAGGGCGTATTGGAAACACCATATATTTT. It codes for CASSADGTGRIGNTIYF.